One and the same sample provided the 10 T cell receptor beta chains below, sequenced in a study of CD4 and CD8 cells across lung adenocarcinoma regions. One entry per CDR3 protein, called by TCRdb with MiXCR from the PCR reads. The table lists approximately 25,000 distinct CDR3 sequences, more than 45% of them singletons, with less than 60% in the top ten. What was sequenced was CD8+ T cells from the center of a lung tumor. Receptors were obtained from a male donor with lung adenocarcinoma. The CD4 and CD8 labels of this study may be unreliable.

The V gene is TRBV10-2, the J gene TRBJ2-3, with 9 bases fitting TRBD2. The CDR3 spans 15 residues. Germline CDR1 is WSHSY and CDR2 is SAAADI. V shed 5 bases, J shed 2 bases, and the junction held 5 bases outside the gene matches. CDR3 DNA: TGCGCCAGCAGTCGGGCTAGCGGGGTCACAGATACGCAGTATTTT. This sequence encodes CASSRASGVTDTQYF.

In its sample, this clonotype is medium-sized. V and J are TRBV27 and TRBJ2-1; TRBD2 aligns across 8 bases. The J call may not be correct, given that the DNA end is closer to TRBJ2-7. Germline CDR1 MNHEY, CDR2 SMNVEV (reference sequence). This CDR3 has 15 residues. DNA for the CDR3: TGTGCCAGCGGCAAGACGGCTAGCGGGTCCTACGAGCAGTACTTC. Encoded protein: CASGKTASGSYEQYF.

This chain links TRBV7-6 with TRBJ1-5; D is unresolved. The CDR3 is 13 amino acids. V was clipped by 1 base and J by 6 bases, with 7 bases between them. CDR1 SGHVS and CDR2 FNYEAQ come from the germline V gene. The CDR3 nucleotides read TGTGCCAGCAGCTTAGAAGAGGGTCAGCCCCAGCATTTT. Its protein product is CASSLEEGQPQHF.

The chain links TRBV20-1 to TRBJ1-1; 9 positions match TRBD1. With 0 bases clipped from V and 3 bases from J, the junction kept 8 bases outside the gene matches. Germline lookup yields CDR1 DFQATT and CDR2 SNEGSKA (reference sequence). The CDR3 has 16 amino acids. In DNA form, the CDR3 reads TGCAGTGCTAGAGAAACGAACAGGGGGCCGTACACTGAAGCTTTCTTT. It yields the protein CSARETNRGPYTEAFF.

This chain joins TRBV7-2 and TRBJ2-5; 8 bases line up with TRBD1. The trim removed 3 bases at V and 11 bases at J, leaving 11 bases unmatched. This CDR3 is built from 14 residues. From germline, CDR1 is SGHTA and CDR2 FQGNSA. CDR3 amino acids: CASSFNAQGDTQYF. The CDR3 DNA reads TGTGCCAGCAGCTTCAACGCACAGGGGGATACGCAGTACTTC. Supplemented by reference TRBV7-2 and TRBJ2-5, the full variable domain reads GAGVSQSPSNKVTEKGKDVELRCDPISGHTALYWYRQSLGQGLEFLIYFQGNSAPDKSGLPSDRFSAERTGGSVSTLTIQRTQQEDSAVYLCASSFNAQGDTQYFGPGTRLLVL.

This rearrangement joins TRBV30 to TRBJ1-3, with D unresolved. V was trimmed by 7 bases and J by 0 bases, leaving 4 bases between them. The V gene's germline CDR1 is GTSNPN and CDR2 SVGIG (reference sequence). The CDR3 has 11 amino acids. CDR3 sequence reads: CASPSGNTIYF. The DNA for the CDR3 is TGTGCCTCCCCCTCTGGAAACACCATATATTTT.

With regard to this clonotype: A read error may produce the germline difference seen at one junction end. The chain is built from TRBV27 and TRBJ2-3; no clear D. The CDR3 is 14 amino acids. CDR1 is MNHEY and CDR2 is SMNVEV in the germline V gene (reference sequence). For the CDR3, the DNA is TGTGGCAGCAGTGGGCTGTCGGCCAAAAATACGCAGTATTTC. This translates into CGSSGLSAKNTQYF.

This sequence joins TRBV6-1 and TRBJ2-1; D ambiguous. V was clipped by 1 base and J by 8 bases, with 9 bases between them. Germline V lookup: CDR1 MNHNS, CDR2 SASEGT. The CDR3 is 13 amino acids. CDR3: CASSEGTGDEQFF. CDR3 DNA: TGTGCCAGCAGTGAAGGAACCGGCGATGAGCAGTTCTTC.

A few counts support this clonotype. The CDR3 protein is CASSLIASGAYNEQFF. CDR3 DNA: TGTGCCAGCAGTTTAATAGCTAGCGGGGCCTACAATGAGCAGTTCTTC. J is TRBJ2-1 and V is TRBV27; TRBD2 matches at 9 bases. The CDR3 is made up of 16 amino acids. Germline-derived CDR1 and CDR2 are MNHEY and SMNVEV (reference sequence). J was trimmed by 2 bases and V by 2 bases; bases with no gene match: 4.

The sample holds many counts of this clonotype. The gene calls are TRBV4-1 and TRBJ2-2, with 7 bases aligning to TRBD2. V shed 4 bases and J 3 bases; nucleotides not matched to a gene: 2. There are 14 residues in the CDR3. Germline CDR1 and CDR2: MGHRA and YSYEKL. CDR3 sequence: CASSLGRDTGELFF. CDR3 DNA: TGCGCCAGCAGCCTAGGGAGGGACACCGGGGAGCTGTTTTTT.